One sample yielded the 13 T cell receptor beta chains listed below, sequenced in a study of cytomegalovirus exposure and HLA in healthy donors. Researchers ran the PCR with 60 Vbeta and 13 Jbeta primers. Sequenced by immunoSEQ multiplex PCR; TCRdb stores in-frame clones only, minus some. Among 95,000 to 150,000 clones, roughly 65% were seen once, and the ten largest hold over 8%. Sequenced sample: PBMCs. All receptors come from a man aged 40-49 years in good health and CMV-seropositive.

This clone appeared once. The CDR3 DNA reads TGTGCCAGCAGATCCACAGGGGTGGGCACTGAAGCTTTCTTT. It is translated as CASRSTGVGTEAFF. The chain links TRBV6-1 to TRBJ1-1; 7 nucleotides agree with TRBD1. The CDR3 totals 14 residues. Trimming at V came to 6 bases and at J to 4 bases, leaving 8 bases not matched to a gene. CDR1 and CDR2 from the germline V gene are MNHNS and SASEGT.

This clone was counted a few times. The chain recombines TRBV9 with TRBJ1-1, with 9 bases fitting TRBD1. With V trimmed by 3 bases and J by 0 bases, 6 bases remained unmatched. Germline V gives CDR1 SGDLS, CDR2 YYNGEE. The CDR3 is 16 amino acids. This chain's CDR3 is CASSDGTGRVNTEAFF. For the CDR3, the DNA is TGTGCCAGCAGCGATGGGACAGGGCGGGTGAACACTGAAGCTTTCTTT.

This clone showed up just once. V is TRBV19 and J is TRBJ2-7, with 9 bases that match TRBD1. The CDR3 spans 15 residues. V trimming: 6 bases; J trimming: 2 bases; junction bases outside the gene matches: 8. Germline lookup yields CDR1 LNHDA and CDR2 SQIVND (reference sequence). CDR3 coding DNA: TGTGCCAGTAGCCAAGGACAGGGGTACCCCTACGAGCAGTACTTC. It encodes CASSQGQGYPYEQYF.

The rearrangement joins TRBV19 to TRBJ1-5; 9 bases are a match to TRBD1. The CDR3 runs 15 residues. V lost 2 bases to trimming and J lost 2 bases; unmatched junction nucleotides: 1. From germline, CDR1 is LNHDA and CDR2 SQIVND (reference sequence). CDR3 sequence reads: CASSIRTGGNQPQHF. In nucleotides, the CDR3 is TGTGCCAGTAGTATAAGGACAGGGGGCAATCAGCCCCAGCATTTT.

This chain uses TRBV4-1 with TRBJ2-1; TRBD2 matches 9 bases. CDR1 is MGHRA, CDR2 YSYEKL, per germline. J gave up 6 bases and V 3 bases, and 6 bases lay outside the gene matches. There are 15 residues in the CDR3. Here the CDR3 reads CASSHGGRAVNEQFF. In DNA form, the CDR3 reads TGCGCCAGCAGCCACGGCGGGAGGGCCGTCAATGAGCAGTTCTTC.

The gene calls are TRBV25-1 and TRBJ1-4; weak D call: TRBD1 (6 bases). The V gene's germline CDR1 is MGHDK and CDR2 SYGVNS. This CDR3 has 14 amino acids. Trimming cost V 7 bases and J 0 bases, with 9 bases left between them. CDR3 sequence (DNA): TGTGCCAGCAATTACAGGGCAACTAATGAAAAACTGTTTTTT. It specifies CASNYRATNEKLFF.

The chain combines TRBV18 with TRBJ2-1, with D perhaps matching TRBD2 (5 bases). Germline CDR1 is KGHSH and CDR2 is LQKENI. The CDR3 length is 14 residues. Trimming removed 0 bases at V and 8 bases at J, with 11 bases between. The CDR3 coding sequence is TGTGCCAGCTCACCACCGATCGGGCGGGATGAGCAGTTCTTC. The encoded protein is CASSPPIGRDEQFF. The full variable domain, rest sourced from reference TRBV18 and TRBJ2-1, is NAGVMQNPRHLVRRRGQEARLRCSPMKGHSHVYWYRQLPEEGLKFMVYLQKENIIDESGMPKERFSAEFPKEGPSILRIQQVVRGDSAAYFCASSPPIGRDEQFFGPGTRLTVL.

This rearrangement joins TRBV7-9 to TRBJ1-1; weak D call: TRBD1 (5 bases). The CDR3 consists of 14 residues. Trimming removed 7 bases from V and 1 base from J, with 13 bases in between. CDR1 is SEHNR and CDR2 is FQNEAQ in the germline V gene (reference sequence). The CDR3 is CASTETGGNTEAFF. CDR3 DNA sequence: TGTGCCAGCACAGAGACCGGGGGGAACACTGAAGCTTTCTTT.

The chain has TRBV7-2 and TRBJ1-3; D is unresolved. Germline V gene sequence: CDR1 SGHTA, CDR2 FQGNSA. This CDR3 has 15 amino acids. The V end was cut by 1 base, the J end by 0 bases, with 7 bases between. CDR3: CASSLEGDSGNTIYF. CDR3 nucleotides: TGTGCCAGCAGCTTAGAGGGAGACTCTGGAAACACCATATATTTT.

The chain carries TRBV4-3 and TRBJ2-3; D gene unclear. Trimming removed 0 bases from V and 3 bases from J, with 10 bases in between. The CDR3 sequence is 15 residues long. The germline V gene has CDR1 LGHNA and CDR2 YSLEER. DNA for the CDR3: TGCGCCAGCAGCCAAGATCCTGCGGCAACAGATACGCAGTATTTT. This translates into CASSQDPAATDTQYF.

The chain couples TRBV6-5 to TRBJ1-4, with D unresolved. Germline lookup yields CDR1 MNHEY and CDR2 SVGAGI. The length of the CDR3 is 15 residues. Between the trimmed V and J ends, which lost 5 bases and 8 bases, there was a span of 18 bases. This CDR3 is CASSQNGVMEEKLFF. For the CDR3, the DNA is TGTGCCAGCAGTCAGAACGGGGTAATGGAGGAAAAACTGTTTTTT.

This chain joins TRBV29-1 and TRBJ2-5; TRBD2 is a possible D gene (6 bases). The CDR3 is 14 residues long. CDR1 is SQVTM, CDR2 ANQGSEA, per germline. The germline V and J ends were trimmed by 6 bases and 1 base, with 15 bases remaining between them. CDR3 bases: TGCAGCGTCACCCCGGGAGCAACCCAAGAGACCCAGTACTTC. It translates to CSVTPGATQETQYF.

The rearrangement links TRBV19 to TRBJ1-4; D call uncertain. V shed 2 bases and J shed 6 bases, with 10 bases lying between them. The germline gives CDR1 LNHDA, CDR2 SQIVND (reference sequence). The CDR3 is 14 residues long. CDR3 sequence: CASSIQASYEKLFF. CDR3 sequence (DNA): TGTGCCAGTAGTATACAGGCAAGTTATGAAAAACTGTTTTTT.